The sequence of this TCR beta chain was determined in a study of beta chain features in type 1 diabetes. Only a few counts were recorded for this clone. Reverse transcribing all isolated RNA meant expressed TCRB transcripts were sequenced. TCRdb's copy holds only in-frame clones and misses some; the assay was immunoSEQ multiplex PCR. Of about 140,000 clones in the sample, 9.7% were seen once. The CDR3 has 11 amino acids. The germline V gene has CDR1 LNHDA and CDR2 SQIVND (reference sequence). Trimming took 8 bases from V and 8 from J, leaving 10 bases between them. The sample consisted of central memory CD4+ T cells from blood. The TCR sequence derives from a woman in her thirties or forties in good health. The chain joins TRBV19 to TRBJ2-1; D ambiguous. CDR3 amino acids: CASAGEHEQFF. CDR3 nucleotide sequence: TGTGCCAGTGCCGGTGAGCATGAGCAGTTCTTC.